This TCR beta chain was obtained from a study of blood T cell repertoires in COVID-19. Germline CDR1 is SGHRS and CDR2 is YFSETQ. The J segment lost 9 bases and the V segment lost 0 bases, leaving 6 bases of the junction unmatched. This CDR3 has 16 amino acids. Assay: immunoSEQ multiplex PCR; the TCRdb copy retains only in-frame clones and omits some. The table records roughly 240,000 clones, 75% to 90% of them present only once. Material for sequencing was PBMCs or T cells enriched from blood (not recorded which). The chain couples TRBV5-1 to TRBJ2-1, with 13 bases lining up with TRBD2. The TCR was taken from a man in his fifties who had been exposed to COVID-19. The CDR3 DNA sequence: TGCGCCAGCAGCTTGGTACTAGCGGGAGGGCCCGGTGAGCAGTTCTTC. Protein product: CASSLVLAGGPGEQFF.